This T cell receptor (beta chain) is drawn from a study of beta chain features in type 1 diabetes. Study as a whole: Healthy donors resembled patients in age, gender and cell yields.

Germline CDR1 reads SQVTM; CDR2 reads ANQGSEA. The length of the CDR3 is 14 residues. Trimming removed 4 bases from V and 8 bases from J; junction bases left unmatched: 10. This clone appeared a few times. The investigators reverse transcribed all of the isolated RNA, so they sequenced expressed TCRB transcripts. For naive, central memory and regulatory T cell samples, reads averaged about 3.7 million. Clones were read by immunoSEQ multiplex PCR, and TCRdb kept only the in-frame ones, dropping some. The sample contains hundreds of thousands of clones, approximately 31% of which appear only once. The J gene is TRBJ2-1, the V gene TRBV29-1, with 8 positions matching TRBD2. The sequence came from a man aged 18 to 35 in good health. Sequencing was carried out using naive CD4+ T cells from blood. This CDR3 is CSVGPGGPFDEQFF. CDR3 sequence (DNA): TGCAGCGTTGGGCCGGGAGGGCCATTCGATGAGCAGTTCTTC.